The T cell receptor beta chain under discussion was sequenced for a study of vaccination and CD4 T cells after COVID-19. This CDR3 comprises 13 residues. CDR1 and CDR2 (germline): SGHNT, YYREEE (reference sequence). V lost 4 bases to trimming and J lost 4 bases, with 11 bases between them. As regards this clonotype: Its antigen is not identified.

At the Johns Hopkins FTIC core, DNA taken from cultured CD4+ T cells was sequenced by way of the Oncomine TCR Beta short-read assay. A single record per CDR3 protein comes from TCRdb applying MiXCR to the PCR reads. Among about 15,000 distinct CDR3 sequences listed, about 55% were seen once. Treatment specified: 10-day PBMC culture with coronavirus spike peptide pools or control peptides (ViraFEST assay). The sequenced sample was CD4+ T cells from blood, cultured in vitro. This receptor was obtained from a human donor who had recovered from COVID-19. The chain recombines TRBV5-4 with TRBJ1-2; the D gene is possibly TRBD1 (5 bases). The CDR3 protein is CASSGGRGYGYTF. CDR3 nucleotides: TGTGCCAGCAGCGGCGGAAGGGGCTATGGCTACACCTTC.